This entry features one T cell receptor beta chain sequence. Per germline, CDR1 LNHDA and CDR2 SQIVND (reference sequence). V dropped 5 bases and J dropped 4; count of bases not matched to a gene: 18. CDR3 length equals 18 residues. The sample comes from a study of blood T cell repertoires in COVID-19. Everyone who took part was roughly 18 to 89 years old, and they came from about two dozen US areas. TCRdb's table, derived via immunoSEQ multiplex PCR, lists solely in-frame clones and lacks some. The table lists about 210,000 clones, about nine tenths of them singletons. Sequenced: PBMCs or T cells enriched from blood (not recorded which). This TCR derives from a man under 40 in a cohort exposed to, infected with or recovered from COVID-19 (not recorded which). This chain connects TRBV19 to TRBJ1-2; 8 bases are shared with TRBD1. CDR3: CASSPNIGGRGHGYGYTF. The DNA for the CDR3 is TGTGCCAGTAGTCCCAATATAGGAGGCAGGGGGCACGGCTATGGCTACACCTTC.